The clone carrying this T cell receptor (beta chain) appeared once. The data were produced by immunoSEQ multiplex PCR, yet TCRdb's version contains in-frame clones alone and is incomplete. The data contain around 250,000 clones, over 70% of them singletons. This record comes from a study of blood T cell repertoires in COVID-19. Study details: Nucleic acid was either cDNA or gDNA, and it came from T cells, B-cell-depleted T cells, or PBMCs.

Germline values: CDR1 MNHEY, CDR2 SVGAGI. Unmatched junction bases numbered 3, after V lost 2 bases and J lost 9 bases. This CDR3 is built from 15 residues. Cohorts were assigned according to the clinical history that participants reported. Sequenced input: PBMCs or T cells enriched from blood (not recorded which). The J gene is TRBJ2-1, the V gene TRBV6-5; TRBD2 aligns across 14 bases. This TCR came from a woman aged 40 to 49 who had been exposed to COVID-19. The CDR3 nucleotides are TGTGCCAGCAGTTACGGGACTAGCGGGAGTGGTGAGCAGTTCTTC. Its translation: CASSYGTSGSGEQFF.